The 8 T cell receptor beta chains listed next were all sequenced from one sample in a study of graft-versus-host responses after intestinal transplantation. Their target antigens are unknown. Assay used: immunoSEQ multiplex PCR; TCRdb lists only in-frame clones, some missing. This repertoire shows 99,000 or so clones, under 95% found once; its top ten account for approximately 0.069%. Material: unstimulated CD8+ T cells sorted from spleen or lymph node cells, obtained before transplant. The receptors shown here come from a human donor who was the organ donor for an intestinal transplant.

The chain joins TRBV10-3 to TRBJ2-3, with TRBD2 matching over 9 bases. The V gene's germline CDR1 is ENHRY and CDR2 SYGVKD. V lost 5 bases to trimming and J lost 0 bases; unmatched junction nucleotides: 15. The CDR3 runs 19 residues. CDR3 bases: TGTGCCATCAGTTCAAAGGGAAAGACTAGCGGTAACAGCACAGATACGCAGTATTTT. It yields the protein CAISSKGKTSGNSTDTQYF.

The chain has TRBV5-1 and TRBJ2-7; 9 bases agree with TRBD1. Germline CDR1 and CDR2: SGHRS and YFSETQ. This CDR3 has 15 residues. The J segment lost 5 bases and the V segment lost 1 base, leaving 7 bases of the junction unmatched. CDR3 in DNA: TGCGCCAGCAGCTTGCCGGGACAGGGAACACACGAGCAGTACTTC. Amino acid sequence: CASSLPGQGTHEQYF.

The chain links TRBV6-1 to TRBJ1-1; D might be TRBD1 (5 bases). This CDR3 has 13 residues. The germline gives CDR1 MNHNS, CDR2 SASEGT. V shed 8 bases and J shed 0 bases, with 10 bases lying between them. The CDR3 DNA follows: TGTGCCAGCTGGCCAGGGATGAACACTGAAGCTTTCTTT. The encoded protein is CASWPGMNTEAFF.

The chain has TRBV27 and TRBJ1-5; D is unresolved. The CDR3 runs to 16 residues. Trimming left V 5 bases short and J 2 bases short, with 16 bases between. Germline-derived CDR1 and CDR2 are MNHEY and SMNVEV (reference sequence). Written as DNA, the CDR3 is TGTGCCAGCAGTGCGCGGGCAGGCGGAGGCAATCAGCCCCAGCATTTT. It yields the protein CASSARAGGGNQPQHF.

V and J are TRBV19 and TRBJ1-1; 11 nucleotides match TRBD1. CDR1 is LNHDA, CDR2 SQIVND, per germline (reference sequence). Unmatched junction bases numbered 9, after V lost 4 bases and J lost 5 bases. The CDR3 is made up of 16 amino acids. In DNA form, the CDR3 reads TGTGCCAGTAGTAGCGGACAGGGGGCGCCGGGTACTGAAGCTTTCTTT. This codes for CASSSGQGAPGTEAFF.

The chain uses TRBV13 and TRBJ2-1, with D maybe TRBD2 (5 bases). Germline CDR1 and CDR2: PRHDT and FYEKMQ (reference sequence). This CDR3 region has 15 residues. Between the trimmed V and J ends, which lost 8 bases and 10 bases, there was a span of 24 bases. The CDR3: CASLISDFLPGEQFF. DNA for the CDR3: TGTGCCAGCTTAATTTCGGACTTCCTTCCCGGCGAGCAGTTCTTC.

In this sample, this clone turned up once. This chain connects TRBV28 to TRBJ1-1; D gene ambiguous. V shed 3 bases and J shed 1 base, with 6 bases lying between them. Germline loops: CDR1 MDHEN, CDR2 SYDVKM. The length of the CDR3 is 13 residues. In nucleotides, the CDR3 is TGTGCCAGCAGTTTGACACAGAACACTGAAGCTTTCTTT. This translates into CASSLTQNTEAFF. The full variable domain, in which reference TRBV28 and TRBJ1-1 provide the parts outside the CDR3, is DVKVTQSSRYLVKRTGEKVFLECVQDMDHENMFWYRQDPGLGLRLIYFSYDVKMKEKGDIPEGYSVSREKKERFSLILESASTNQTSMYLCASSLTQNTEAFFGQGTRLTVV.

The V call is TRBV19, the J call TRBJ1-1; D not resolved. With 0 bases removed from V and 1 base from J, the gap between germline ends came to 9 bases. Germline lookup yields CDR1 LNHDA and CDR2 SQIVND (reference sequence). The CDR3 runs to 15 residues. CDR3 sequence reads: CASSIDEQENTEAFF. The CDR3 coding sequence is TGTGCCAGTAGTATAGACGAGCAGGAGAACACTGAAGCTTTCTTT. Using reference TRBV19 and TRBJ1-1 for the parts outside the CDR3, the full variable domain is DGGITQSPKYLFRKEGQNVTLSCEQNLNHDAMYWYRQDPGQGLRLIYYSQIVNDFQKGDIAEGYSVSREKKESFPLTVTSAQKNPTAFYLCASSIDEQENTEAFFGQGTRLTVV.